Listed below are T cell receptor beta chains from one sample, sequenced in a study of T cell responses to AZD1222 COVID-19 vaccine. The repertoire was sequenced with immunoSEQ multiplex PCR; TCRdb's copy has only in-frame clones and lacks some. The repertoire consists of roughly 120,000 clones, with approximately 87% occurring once and the leading ten covering over 3%. The material sequenced was peripheral blood, taken on day 0 of AZD1222 vaccination. These receptors were taken from an adult in good health. The CDR3 runs from the conserved cysteine through the conserved F or W. Fields, in order: D gene, clone size, V gene, J gene, CDR3 protein, CDR3 DNA. A D gene is named only where the DNA matches it firmly. Only some rows state a clone size, as once, few, many or a class for expanded clones.

D: -; size: -; V: TRBV7-3; J: TRBJ2-5; CDR3: CASSLSGRQETQYF; DNA: TGTGCCAGCAGCTTATCCGGGCGGCAAGAGACCCAGTACTTC
D: -; size: -; V: TRBV29-1; J: TRBJ2-1; CDR3: CSTVTTYEQFF; DNA: TGCAGCACCGTCACGACATATGAGCAGTTCTTC
D: -; size: -; V: TRBV5-4; J: TRBJ1-3; CDR3: CASSLADGRAIYF; DNA: TGTGCCAGCAGCTTGGCCGACGGCAGGGCCATATATTTT
D: -; size: -; V: TRBV6-5; J: TRBJ1-2; CDR3: CASSYTGSYGYTF; DNA: TGTGCCAGCAGTTATACAGGGTCCTATGGCTACACCTTC
D: -; size: -; V: TRBV10-2; J: TRBJ1-5; CDR3: CASSRQPGEPQHF; DNA: TGCGCCAGCAGTAGACAGCCGGGGGAGCCCCAGCATTTT
D: TRBD1; size: -; V: TRBV7-6; J: TRBJ2-5; CDR3: CASSQAGDRGEETQYF; DNA: TGTGCCAGCAGCCAAGCGGGGGACAGGGGGGAAGAGACCCAGTACTTC
D: TRBD1; size: -; V: TRBV11-2; J: TRBJ2-3; CDR3: CASSFRDRVTDTQYF; DNA: TGTGCCAGCAGCTTCCGGGACAGGGTCACAGATACGCAGTATTTT
D: -; size: many; V: TRBV9; J: TRBJ1-1; CDR3: CASSPRGQNTEAFF; DNA: TGTGCCAGCAGCCCCCGCGGGCAGAACACTGAAGCTTTCTTT
D: -; size: once; V: TRBV9; J: TRBJ2-1; CDR3: CASSADPPSFSYNEQFF; DNA: TGTGCCAGCAGCGCAGACCCCCCTTCGTTCTCCTACAATGAGCAGTTCTTC
D: -; size: -; V: TRBV7-8; J: TRBJ1-2; CDR3: CASSLERRGSGYTF; DNA: TGTGCCAGCAGCTTAGAGCGGCGGGGGTCGGGCTACACCTTC
D: -; size: -; V: TRBV23-1; J: TRBJ1-2; CDR3: CASKRRQGSYGYTF; DNA: TGCGCCAGCAAAAGACGGCAGGGGAGCTATGGCTACACCTTC
D: -; size: -; V: TRBV5-1; J: TRBJ2-3; CDR3: CASRPLLGRFTDTQYF; DNA: TGCGCCAGCAGGCCACTTTTGGGGAGATTCACAGATACGCAGTATTTT
D: -; size: -; V: TRBV7-2; J: TRBJ1-5; CDR3: CASSFTSNQPQHF; DNA: TGTGCCAGCAGCTTTACCAGCAATCAGCCCCAGCATTTT
D: TRBD2; size: -; V: TRBV5-1; J: TRBJ2-1; CDR3: CASSPGLAGAQFF; DNA: TGCGCCAGCAGCCCGGGACTAGCGGGCGCGCAGTTCTTC
D: -; size: -; V: TRBV28; J: TRBJ1-2; CDR3: CASIGRFYGYTF; DNA: TGTGCCAGCATCGGACGGTTCTATGGCTACACCTTC
D: TRBD2; size: -; V: TRBV5-1; J: TRBJ2-3; CDR3: CASTSQLAGFEDTQYF; DNA: TGCGCCAGCACTTCCCAACTAGCGGGGTTCGAAGATACGCAGTATTTT
D: -; size: -; V: TRBV3-1/TRBV3-2; J: TRBJ1-2; CDR3: CASSQDFLSGGYTF; DNA: TGTGCCAGCAGCCAAGACTTCTTGAGCGGTGGCTACACCTTC
D: -; size: -; V: TRBV5-1; J: TRBJ1-1; CDR3: CASRRAGVTTEAFF; DNA: TGCGCCAGCAGGAGGGCAGGGGTTACCACTGAAGCTTTCTTT
D: TRBD1; size: -; V: TRBV18; J: TRBJ2-7; CDR3: CASSLTGGWEQYF; DNA: TGTGCCAGCTCACTGACAGGGGGCTGGGAGCAGTACTTC
D: -; size: -; V: TRBV19; J: TRBJ2-7; CDR3: CASSRSPGISYEQYF; DNA: TGTGCCAGTAGTCGTTCCCCGGGGATTTCCTACGAGCAGTACTTC
D: -; size: few; V: TRBV6-2/TRBV6-3; J: TRBJ1-2; CDR3: CASSYRTNDARGYTF; DNA: TGTGCCAGCAGTTACCGCACGAATGATGCGAGGGGCTACACCTTC
D: -; size: -; V: TRBV12-3/TRBV12-4; J: TRBJ2-5; CDR3: CASRAAGETQYF; DNA: TGTGCCAGCAGGGCCGCGGGGGAGACCCAGTACTTC
D: -; size: once; V: TRBV9; J: TRBJ1-1; CDR3: CASSVAVHTEAFF; DNA: TGTGCCAGCAGCGTAGCGGTCCACACTGAAGCTTTCTTT
D: -; size: -; V: TRBV5-4; J: TRBJ2-2; CDR3: CASSFGGHNTGELFF; DNA: TGTGCCAGCAGCTTCGGGGGCCATAACACCGGGGAGCTGTTTTTT
D: -; size: -; V: TRBV10-3; J: TRBJ1-1; CDR3: CAISDPRNTEAFF; DNA: TGTGCCATCAGTGACCCTAGGAACACTGAAGCTTTCTTT
D: -; size: -; V: TRBV7-2; J: TRBJ1-1; CDR3: CASSLDMGYTEAFF; DNA: TGTGCCAGCAGCTTAGATATGGGTTACACTGAAGCTTTCTTT
D: TRBD2; size: many; V: TRBV2; J: TRBJ2-2; CDR3: CASHGGRNTGELFF; DNA: TGTGCCAGTCACGGGGGGAGGAACACCGGGGAGCTGTTTTTT
D: TRBD1; size: -; V: TRBV19; J: TRBJ1-5; CDR3: CASSQRDRGLHQPQHF; DNA: TGTGCCAGTAGTCAAAGGGACAGGGGTCTTCATCAGCCCCAGCATTTT
D: -; size: -; V: TRBV4-1; J: TRBJ1-1; CDR3: CASSQQGKNTEAFF; DNA: TGCGCCAGCAGCCAGCAGGGAAAGAACACTGAAGCTTTCTTT
D: TRBD1; size: -; V: TRBV6-5; J: TRBJ2-1; CDR3: CASSPYSGGEGEQFF; DNA: TGTGCCAGCAGTCCTTACTCAGGGGGCGAGGGTGAGCAGTTCTTC
D: -; size: -; V: TRBV11-2; J: TRBJ1-4; CDR3: CASSLQGFNEKLFF; DNA: TGTGCCAGCAGCTTACAGGGCTTTAATGAAAAACTGTTTTTT
D: TRBD1; size: once; V: TRBV5-4; J: TRBJ2-1; CDR3: CASSSRDRGNNEQFF; DNA: TGTGCCAGCAGCTCTAGGGACAGGGGAAACAATGAGCAGTTCTTC
D: -; size: -; V: TRBV2; J: TRBJ1-1; CDR3: CASKFGAGITEAFF; DNA: TGTGCCAGCAAGTTTGGCGCAGGGATCACTGAAGCTTTCTTT
D: -; size: once; V: TRBV9; J: TRBJ1-1; CDR3: CASSVGSGGMNTEAFF; DNA: TGTGCCAGCAGCGTAGGGTCAGGCGGGATGAACACTGAAGCTTTCTTT
D: -; size: -; V: TRBV27; J: TRBJ1-2; CDR3: CASSLFGESGYTF; DNA: TGTGCCAGCAGTTTATTTGGGGAGAGTGGCTACACCTTC
D: TRBD1; size: -; V: TRBV19; J: TRBJ1-2; CDR3: CATKGTAWDGYTF; DNA: TGTGCCACCAAGGGGACAGCGTGGGATGGCTACACCTTC
D: -; size: -; V: TRBV2; J: TRBJ1-4; CDR3: CASSDWGSEKLFF; DNA: TGTGCCAGCAGTGATTGGGGTTCCGAAAAACTGTTTTTT
D: -; size: -; V: TRBV27; J: TRBJ2-1; CDR3: CASHPQDRNNEQFF; DNA: TGTGCCAGTCATCCACAGGACAGAAACAATGAGCAGTTCTTC
D: -; size: -; V: TRBV7-2; J: TRBJ2-1; CDR3: CASSLAFQIEQFF; DNA: TGTGCCAGCAGCTTAGCGTTTCAGATTGAGCAGTTCTTC
D: -; size: -; V: TRBV25-1; J: TRBJ1-6; CDR3: CASSEWSQGRNSPLHF; DNA: TGTGCCAGCAGTGAATGGAGTCAGGGAAGGAATTCACCCCTCCACTTT
D: -; size: -; V: TRBV12-5; J: TRBJ1-6; CDR3: CASGVSYNSPLHF; DNA: TGTGCCTCGGGGGTATCCTATAATTCACCCCTCCACTTT